This TCR beta chain emerged from a study of cytomegalovirus exposure and HLA in healthy donors. V was clipped by 5 bases and J by 2 bases, with 9 bases between them. Germline lookup yields CDR1 SNHLY and CDR2 FYNNEI. The CDR3 length is 14 residues. The PCR used 60 Vbeta and 13 Jbeta primers. The method was immunoSEQ multiplex PCR; TCRdb's version includes in-frame clones alone and lacks a portion of them. Recorded for this sample: under 120,000 clones. The sequence derives from a middle-aged man in good health and CMV-seronegative. The chain recombines TRBV2 with TRBJ2-2, with unresolved D. The sequencing sample was made of PBMCs. The CDR3 sequence is CASSLSPNTGELFF. Written as DNA, the CDR3 is TGTGCCAGCAGTCTAAGCCCAAACACCGGGGAGCTGTTTTTT. The full variable domain, with the rest looked up from reference TRBV2 and TRBJ2-2, is EPEVTQTPSHQVTQMGQEVILRCVPISNHLYFYWYRQILGQKVEFLVSFYNNEISEKSEIFDDQFSVERPDGSNFTLKIRSTKLEDSAMYFCASSLSPNTGELFFGEGSRLTVL.